This T cell receptor beta chain was recorded in a study of T-cell reconstitution after alpha-beta-depleted transplantation in children. Points from the study as a whole: Fresh T-cell production supplied most of the T-cell counts and diversity seen one year after transplant.

As to this clonotype: Its antigen is currently unknown.

TCRbeta library preparation incorporated unique molecular identifiers. MiXCR, run by TCRdb on the PCR reads, gives a single entry per CDR3 protein. The table records more than 200,000 distinct CDR3 sequences, 24% of them present only once. Germline lookup yields CDR1 SGHDN and CDR2 FVKESK. The V gene end was trimmed by 2 bases and the J gene end by 0 bases; junction bases not matched to a gene: 4. This CDR3 comprises 17 residues. Sequences were derived from PBMCs, mostly from graft donor cells, sampled 360 days after TCRalphabeta/CD19-depleted stem cell transplant. The V gene is TRBV14, the J gene TRBJ2-6, with 7 positions matching TRBD1. This clonotype was sampled from a female patient under 10 years old who had a stem cell transplant for congenital amegakaryocytic thrombocytopenia, so the T cells may come from the graft donor. The CDR3 loop reads CASSQNDRVSGANVLTF. CDR3 coding DNA: TGTGCCAGCAGCCAAAACGACAGGGTCTCTGGGGCCAACGTCCTGACTTTC.